A single sample gave rise to the 29 T cell receptor beta chains below, sequenced in a study of OX40 agonist ivuxolimab in advanced cancers. Profiled with immunoSEQ multiplex PCR; TCRdb holds only in-frame clones, not every one. This sample carries 28,000 or so clones, around 85% of them seen once, and the ten largest clones take roughly 40%. Source: CD4+ or CD8+ T cells sorted from blood, taken in a trial of the OX40 agonist ivuxolimab. The receptors were gathered from an adult with an advanced solid tumor such as melanoma, head and neck, liver or kidney cancer.

DNA for the CDR3: TGTGCCAGTAGTAAAACAGGGATCCCACAGGACACCGGGGAGCTGTTTTTT. It yields the protein CASSKTGIPQDTGELFF. J is TRBJ2-2 and V is TRBV19; TRBD1 is a possible D gene (6 bases). The CDR3 sequence is 17 residues long. V was shortened by 4 bases and J by 3 bases, with 18 bases between the two germline ends. Germline CDR1 LNHDA, CDR2 SQIVND (reference sequence).

Only one count was recorded for this clone. This chain joins TRBV4-1 and TRBJ2-1; 8 bases are a match to TRBD2. Germline V gives CDR1 MGHRA, CDR2 YSYEKL. This CDR3 spans 18 amino acids. The V and J ends lost 2 bases and 9 bases, in that order; junction bases with no gene match: 18. CDR3 loop: CASSQRAAPGGPYGEQFF. The CDR3 DNA is TGCGCCAGCAGCCAAAGGGCCGCCCCGGGAGGGCCGTACGGTGAGCAGTTCTTC.

The rearrangement joins TRBV5-6 to TRBJ2-3; 13 bases are a match to TRBD2. CDR1 is SGHDT, CDR2 YYEEEE, per germline. J gave up 5 bases and V 4 bases, and 4 bases lay outside the gene matches. The CDR3 spans 15 residues. This CDR3 is CASSGLAGALDTQYF. The DNA for the CDR3 is TGTGCCAGCAGCGGACTAGCGGGAGCGTTAGATACGCAGTATTTT.

The V gene is TRBV28, the J gene TRBJ1-6; no definite D call. Germline V CDR1 and CDR2: MDHEN, SYDVKM. The CDR3 contains 11 residues. Trimming pared 3 bases from V and 14 bases from J, leaving 8 bases between. The CDR3 DNA follows: TGTGCCAGCAGTTTTTCCACGTCCCTCCACTTT. Amino acids: CASSFSTSLHF.

J is TRBJ1-3 and V is TRBV27; 9 bases map to TRBD1. The length of the CDR3 is 15 residues. Trimming removed 4 bases from V and 1 base from J; junction bases left unmatched: 2. Germline V gene sequence: CDR1 MNHEY, CDR2 SMNVEV (reference sequence). CDR3 protein: CASSSDRGSGNTIYF. In DNA form, the CDR3 reads TGTGCCAGCAGTTCAGACAGGGGGTCTGGAAACACCATATATTTT.

V gene TRBV27 combines with J gene TRBJ2-7; TRBD1 matches at 7 bases. Germline V CDR1 and CDR2: MNHEY, SMNVEV (reference sequence). The CDR3 length is 14 residues. The V and J ends lost 0 bases and 2 bases, in that order; junction bases with no gene match: 1. This CDR3 reads CASSLSTGTYEQYF. The CDR3 nucleotides read TGTGCCAGCAGTTTATCGACAGGGACCTACGAGCAGTACTTC.

The chain has TRBV6-7 and TRBJ2-4, with 14 bases that match TRBD2. TRBV6-7 is known as an ORF, though its function is uncertain. This CDR3 has 20 residues. V trimming: 9 bases; J trimming: 0 bases; junction bases outside the gene matches: 16. CDR3 bases: TGTGCCAGTAGGTTGGTTTTGACTAGCGGGAGGGAGGTAGCCAAAAACATTCAGTACTTC. Amino acid sequence: CASRLVLTSGREVAKNIQYF.

The chain couples TRBV9 to TRBJ2-7; D perhaps matches TRBD2 (7 bases). The germline CDR1 and CDR2 sequences are SGDLS and YYNGEE. V was pared by 3 bases and J by 6 bases, with 13 bases between. The CDR3 is 13 residues long. The DNA of the CDR3 is TGTGCCAGCAGCGAGGGGGGGATTGGCGAGCAGTACTTC. Its translation is CASSEGGIGEQYF.

V is TRBV7-9 and J is TRBJ2-1, with TRBD1 matching 9 bases. J lost 5 bases, V lost 5 bases, and 7 bases had no gene match. Germline V gives CDR1 SEHNR, CDR2 FQNEAQ (reference sequence). This CDR3 is 15 amino acids long. DNA for the CDR3: TGTGCCAGCAGCCACGGGACAGGGCTCAACAATGAGCAGTTCTTC. Translated, it gives CASSHGTGLNNEQFF.

The V call is TRBV4-3, the J call TRBJ2-7; D perhaps matches TRBD1 (6 bases). CDR1 and CDR2 from the germline V gene are LGHNA and YSLEER. The V and J ends lost 4 bases and 5 bases respectively, with 21 bases between them. The CDR3 contains 16 residues. The CDR3 sequence: CASSPDSSFTVDEQYF. CDR3 in DNA: TGCGCCAGCAGCCCGGACAGCTCCTTTACGGTGGACGAGCAGTACTTC.

This chain uses TRBV11-2 with TRBJ2-7; a possible D gene is TRBD1 (8 bases). CDR3 length: 15 amino acids. Trimming pared 4 bases from V and 2 bases from J, leaving 15 bases between. Germline V CDR1 and CDR2: SGHAT, FQNNGV. CDR3 DNA sequence: TGTGCCAGCAGCTCACGGACAGGGAGGGCCTACGAGCAGTACTTC. As protein: CASSSRTGRAYEQYF.

V gene TRBV11-2 combines with J gene TRBJ2-1, with D uncertain. This CDR3 has 11 amino acids. The V gene lost 4 bases and the J gene lost 6 bases, with 4 bases spanning the gap. The germline CDR1 and CDR2 sequences are SGHAT and FQNNGV. The DNA of the CDR3 is TGTGCCAGCAGCTCCACCAATGAGCAGTTCTTC. Encoded protein: CASSSTNEQFF.

This clone has only a few counts. The CDR3 loop is CASSQDPWTGQETQYF. The DNA of the CDR3 is TGCGCCAGCAGCCAAGATCCATGGACAGGACAAGAGACCCAGTACTTC. The chain employs TRBV4-3 and TRBJ2-5; TRBD1 matches at 7 bases. Germline V gives CDR1 LGHNA, CDR2 YSLEER. V gave up 0 bases and J gave up 2 bases; unmatched junction bases: 6. This CDR3 comprises 16 residues.

For the CDR3, the DNA is TGTGCCAGCAGCTTAGACAGCTACAATGAGCAGTTCTTC. It codes for CASSLDSYNEQFF. The chain has TRBV7-9 and TRBJ2-1; D not certain. CDR3 length: 13 amino acids. V shed 1 base and J shed 3 bases, with 4 bases lying between them. Germline V gene data show CDR1 as SEHNR and CDR2 as FQNEAQ (reference sequence).

The V and J genes are TRBV9 and TRBJ2-2; 9 bases are shared with TRBD2. Trimming cost V 3 bases and J 2 bases; bases outside gene matches: 8. CDR3 length: 17 residues. Looked up from germline, CDR1 is SGDLS and CDR2 is YYNGEE. The CDR3 DNA sequence: TGTGCCAGCAGCGCCCGCCCTAGCGGGATCAACACCGGGGAGCTGTTTTTT. Translating it yields CASSARPSGINTGELFF.

V is TRBV4-1 and J is TRBJ2-5, with TRBD2 matching over 7 bases. The J call may be wrong; the DNA end is better matched by TRBJ2-7. The CDR3 runs 15 residues. Germline V gene lookup returns CDR1 MGHRA and CDR2 YSYEKL. The CDR3 DNA reads as TGCGCCAGCAGCCAACCGGGACTAACGACCTACGAGCAGTACTTC. It codes for CASSQPGLTTYEQYF.

The chain couples TRBV28 to TRBJ2-1; 11 nucleotides line up with TRBD2. In germline, CDR1 is MDHEN, CDR2 SYDVKM. The CDR3 totals 13 residues. V lost 8 bases and J lost 7; bases outside the gene matches: 4. CDR3 amino acids: CASRLAGRNEQFF. The CDR3 DNA reads TGTGCCAGCCGACTAGCGGGAAGGAATGAGCAGTTCTTC.

The V call is TRBV18, the J call TRBJ2-1; D remains ambiguous. The CDR3 consists of 15 residues. The germline CDR1 and CDR2 sequences are KGHSH and LQKENI. Trimming removed 3 bases from V and 0 bases from J, with 9 bases in between. The CDR3 here is CASSPDRSSYNEQFF. The CDR3 DNA reads as TGTGCCAGCTCACCCGACCGGAGCTCCTACAATGAGCAGTTCTTC.

The rearrangement uses TRBV5-4 and TRBJ2-7; the match to TRBD2 covers 7 bases. CDR1 is SGHNT, CDR2 YYREEE, per germline (reference sequence). CDR3 length equals 15 residues. V was pared by 0 bases and J by 3 bases, with 6 bases of the junction left unmatched. This CDR3 is CASSLGSSGNYEQYF. The DNA for the CDR3 is TGTGCCAGCAGCTTGGGGTCTAGCGGAAACTACGAGCAGTACTTC.

The J gene is TRBJ2-3, the V gene TRBV19, with 8 positions matching TRBD2. This CDR3 is built from 18 residues. CDR1 and CDR2 from the germline V gene are LNHDA and SQIVND (reference sequence). The V gene end was trimmed by 4 bases and the J gene end by 5 bases; junction bases not matched to a gene: 17. The CDR3 protein is CASSTPLSRSGIEDTQYF. The CDR3 region has the DNA TGTGCCAGTAGTACCCCGTTATCGCGTAGCGGGATTGAAGATACGCAGTATTTT.

The chain combines TRBV5-4 with TRBJ2-1; D is possibly TRBD2 (5 bases). This CDR3 is built from 14 residues. Germline V gives CDR1 SGHNT, CDR2 YYREEE (reference sequence). Trimming shortened V by 4 bases and J by 0 bases, and 8 bases separated the two germline ends. For the CDR3, the DNA is TGTGCCAGCAGCCCGGGGTACTCCTACAATGAGCAGTTCTTC. This sequence encodes CASSPGYSYNEQFF. Filled out from reference TRBV5-4 and TRBJ2-1, the complete variable domain reads ETGVTQSPTHLIKTRGQQVTLRCSSQSGHNTVSWYQQALGQGPQFIFQYYREEENGRGNFPPRFSGLQFPNYSSELNVNALELDDSALYLCASSPGYSYNEQFFGPGTRLTVL.

This sequence joins TRBV2 and TRBJ1-1; D is unclear. Per the germline V gene, CDR1 is SNHLY and CDR2 is FYNNEI. This CDR3 has 10 residues. V gave up 4 bases and J gave up 6 bases, with 3 bases separating them. In DNA form, the CDR3 reads TGTGCCAGCAGTGTTTCTGAAGCTTTCTTT. Translating gives CASSVSEAFF.

The chain is built from TRBV19 and TRBJ2-7, with TRBD2 matching over 8 bases. The germline V gene encodes CDR1 LNHDA and CDR2 SQIVND (reference sequence). Trimming took 2 bases from V and 2 from J; bases not matched to a gene: 8. The CDR3 sequence is 16 residues long. The CDR3, as DNA: TGTGCCAGTAGTATAAGTTTAGGACTAGCCGCCTACGAGCAGTACTTC. Translated, it gives CASSISLGLAAYEQYF.

The gene calls are TRBV28 and TRBJ2-5; 9 nucleotides match TRBD1. Germline CDR1 reads MDHEN; CDR2 reads SYDVKM. Trimming took 5 bases from V and 3 from J; bases not matched to a gene: 7. The CDR3 covers 15 residues. CDR3 bases: TGTGCCAGCAGTCAGTACGACAGGGGGGAAGAGACCCAGTACTTC. Translated, it gives CASSQYDRGEETQYF.

The V and J genes are TRBV9 and TRBJ2-1; TRBD2 matches 8 bases. Trimming removed 7 bases from V and 3 bases from J; junction bases left unmatched: 12. Germline assignment: CDR1 SGDLS and CDR2 YYNGEE. The CDR3 is 16 residues long. The CDR3 loop is CASSTSGLAGYNEQFF. The CDR3, as DNA: TGTGCCAGCTCTACCTCAGGGCTAGCGGGCTACAATGAGCAGTTCTTC.

This sequence joins TRBV6-5 and TRBJ1-5; 9 bases align to TRBD1. The CDR3 spans 13 residues. From germline, CDR1 is MNHEY and CDR2 SVGAGI. J was trimmed by 9 bases and V by 5 bases; bases with no gene match: 5. In DNA, the CDR3 is TGTGCCAGCAGTGGACAGGGGAGGGGGCCCCAGCATTTT. It encodes CASSGQGRGPQHF.

This chain joins TRBV21-1 and TRBJ2-7; TRBD2 reflects the table's D call only, with no check against the DNA. TRBV21-1 is a documented pseudogene. The CDR3 has 16 amino acids. CDR3 in amino acids: CASSKEASGKNYEQYF. The CDR3 nucleotides read TGTGCCAGCAGCAAAGAGGCTAGCGGAAAGAACTACGAGCAGTACTTC.

The chain uses TRBV29-1 and TRBJ2-1; 9 nucleotides agree with TRBD1. The V gene's germline CDR1 is SQVTM and CDR2 ANQGSEA. The length of the CDR3 is 16 residues. The V gene end was trimmed by 3 bases and the J gene end by 9 bases; junction bases not matched to a gene: 15. CDR3 protein: CSVEPSAGTGMGEQFF. The CDR3 DNA sequence: TGCAGCGTTGAGCCTTCAGCCGGGACAGGGATGGGTGAGCAGTTCTTC.

This clone appeared a few times. The V gene is TRBV28, the J gene TRBJ2-7, with 10 bases matching TRBD1. Per the germline V gene, CDR1 is MDHEN and CDR2 is SYDVKM. CDR3 size: 17 residues. With V trimmed by 6 bases and J by 2 bases, 13 bases remained unmatched. CDR3 in amino acids: CASRRTSGTGDAYEQYF. CDR3 DNA sequence: TGTGCCAGCAGGCGGACTTCCGGGACAGGGGATGCCTACGAGCAGTACTTC.